The entry that follows covers one T cell receptor (beta chain) sequence. Its antigen has not been determined. No much larger clonotype is one base removed from it; base qualities were not supplied. To sequence the TCRbeta CDR3 region, genomic DNA was isolated from the sorted cells. The immunoSEQ Assay was used to sequence the TCRbeta CDR3 regions. TCRdb took this table from immuneACCESS and kept in-frame rearrangements with V and J called. Such tables lack part of the clones; where checked against another copy, unresolved V genes explain under half of the gap, and the rest is unexplained. A total of some 51,000 clones appear in this sample, approximately 84% of them only once. The top ten clones comprise approximately 14% of the sample. The data belong to a study of OX40 agonist ivuxolimab in advanced cancers. Study-level background: Ivuxolimab was an agonistic, fully human IgG2 monoclonal antibody directed against OX40 (CD134), a costimulatory receptor. Intravenous ivuxolimab was administered to patients every 2 weeks at six dose levels: 0.01, 0.1, 0.3, 1.5, 3 and 10 mg/kg. Of the approximately 53 patients in dose escalation, about 20 had hepatocellular carcinoma, some 15 had melanoma, 9 had renal cell carcinoma and 9 had head and neck cancer. The dose-escalation cohort was 82.7% male with a mean age of around 62 years, ranging from roughly 23 to 90. Prior anti-PD-1, anti-PD-L1 or anti-CTLA-4 therapy was permitted, and checkpoint inhibitors had been received by around 40% of dose-escalation patients. Partial responses occurred in three dose-escalation patients, of whom one had hepatocellular carcinoma and two had cutaneous melanoma. The purpose of peripheral TCRbeta sequencing was to test whether ivuxolimab changed TCR sequence diversity and led to clonal T-cell expansion. The paper reports the monotherapy dose-escalation portion (N of about 51 patients) of the phase I ivuxolimab trial.

The CDR1 and CDR2 encoded by the germline V gene are SGHRS and YFSETQ. From the cysteine through the phenylalanine, the CDR3 covers 14 amino acids. The CDR3 DNA has 42 bases and is translated from base 1. The junction shows trimming of 0 bases on V and 8 bases on J, plus 11 bases between the germline ends. Patients with a history of autoimmune disease or receiving systemic immunosuppression were excluded from the trial. In every dose cohort, peripheral blood was drawn for TCR sequencing at baseline, cycle 4 day 1, and cycle 7 day 1. The samples were taken from a phase I, first-in-human, multicenter, open-label dose-escalation trial of ivuxolimab. Adults with locally advanced or metastatic melanoma, renal cell, hepatocellular, or head and neck squamous cell carcinoma were enrolled in the trial. Before TCR sequencing, CD4+ T cells and CD8+ T cells were sorted from peripheral blood as separate populations.

The study at large found these results: Low levels of normalized T-cell clonal expansion were also seen in some patients who did not respond. After ivuxolimab, more expanded clones were found on average in CD8+ T cells than in CD4+ T cells. In the 0.1-3.0 mg/kg groups, partial responders were among the patients with the lowest normalized peripheral clonal expansion, particularly in CD8+ T cells. At doses of 0.1 to 3.0 mg/kg, clonal expansion of both CD4+ and CD8+ blood T cells was observed from baseline to week 6. Antigen specificity was not determined for the clonally expanded peripheral T cells.

The chain is made from TRBV5-1 and TRBJ1-4, and the D gene may be TRBD1, 5 bases matching. This receptor was taken from an adult with an advanced solid tumor such as melanoma, head and neck, liver or kidney cancer. The sample was CD4+ or CD8+ T cells sorted from blood, taken in a trial of the OX40 agonist ivuxolimab. The CDR3 corresponds to CASSLEQGREKLFF. The nucleotides read TGCGCCAGCAGCTTGGAGCAGGGAAGGGAAAAACTGTTTTTT.